This passage covers 26 T cell receptor beta chains from one sample sequenced in a study of blood T cell repertoires in COVID-19. The table came from immunoSEQ multiplex PCR; TCRdb's copy has only in-frame clones and leaves some out. Altogether around 240,000 clones are present, around 84% being singletons, with the ten largest covering 1.4%. Source material: peripheral blood. Every receptor here comes from a woman in her thirties or forties who had recovered from COVID-19.

The chain couples TRBV23-1 to TRBJ1-4; D gene uncertain. TRBV23-1 is an ORF for which the function is uncertain. This CDR3 is built from 14 residues. Trimming removed 5 bases from V and 0 bases from J, with 7 bases in between. The CDR3 spells CASSLGATNEKLFF. CDR3 in DNA: TGCGCCAGCAGTTTGGGAGCAACTAATGAAAAACTGTTTTTT.

The chain employs TRBV19 and TRBJ2-1; D uncertain. This CDR3 region has 15 residues. V gave up 5 bases and J gave up 5 bases, with 16 bases separating them. CDR1 and CDR2 from the germline V gene are LNHDA and SQIVND (reference sequence). The CDR3 DNA reads as TGTGCCAGTAGTGCCGACCAGGATGTCAACAATGAGCAGTTCTTC. The encoded protein is CASSADQDVNNEQFF.

V is TRBV5-4 and J is TRBJ1-2, with 9 bases matching TRBD1. With V trimmed by 3 bases and J by 4 bases, 7 bases remained unmatched. Looked up from germline, CDR1 is SGHNT and CDR2 is YYREEE (reference sequence). The CDR3 is 15 residues long. In nucleotides, the CDR3 is TGTGCCAGCAGCTACGGGACAGGGCATGCCTATGGCTACACCTTC. As protein: CASSYGTGHAYGYTF.

The CDR3 bases are TGTGCCAGCAGCCAATTCACAGGGGGAGGCTATGGCTACACCTTC. Protein: CASSQFTGGGYGYTF. J is TRBJ1-2 and V is TRBV6-5, with 8 bases matching TRBD1. Trimming at V came to 6 bases and at J to 4 bases, leaving 10 bases not matched to a gene. Germline V gene sequence: CDR1 MNHEY, CDR2 SVGAGI. CDR3 length equals 15 residues.

This sequence joins TRBV7-9 and TRBJ2-2, with D perhaps matching TRBD1 (8 bases). Per germline, CDR1 SEHNR and CDR2 FQNEAQ (reference sequence). V dropped 7 bases and J dropped 5 bases, with 23 bases sitting between them. The CDR3 covers 17 residues. In DNA, the CDR3 is TGTGCCAGCACTATAACCCGGGGGGACAGGACGACCGGGGAGCTGTTTTTT. Encoded protein: CASTITRGDRTTGELFF.

V and J are TRBV2 and TRBJ1-1, with TRBD1 identical over 7 bases. Germline V CDR1 and CDR2: SNHLY, FYNNEI. The length of the CDR3 is 13 residues. Germline trimming cut 5 bases from V and 5 bases from J; bases unmatched to any gene: 5. The CDR3 nucleotides are TGTGCCAGCAGTTCACAGGGGAATACTGAAGCTTTCTTT. It specifies CASSSQGNTEAFF.

The genes are TRBV29-1 and TRBJ1-1; D gene unclear. Germline loops: CDR1 SQVTM, CDR2 ANQGSEA. The CDR3 sequence is 12 residues long. The ends were cut back, 6 bases at V and 1 base at J, with 9 bases in the middle. The CDR3 reads CSVSNRNTEAFF. CDR3 DNA: TGCAGCGTCTCTAACAGGAACACTGAAGCTTTCTTT. The whole variable domain, remainder taken from reference TRBV29-1 and TRBJ1-1, is SAVISQKPSRDICQRGTSLTIQCQVDSQVTMMFWYRQQPGQSLTLIATANQGSEATYESGFVIDKFPISRPNLTFSTLTVSNMSPEDSSIYLCSVSNRNTEAFFGQGTRLTVV.

J is TRBJ2-3 and V is TRBV19; 7 bases are shared with TRBD2. The V and J ends lost 2 bases and 5 bases, in that order; junction bases with no gene match: 13. Germline assignment: CDR1 LNHDA and CDR2 SQIVND (reference sequence). CDR3 length: 17 residues. CDR3 loop: CASSISSSGELGDTQYF. The CDR3 region has the DNA TGTGCCAGTAGTATATCGTCAAGCGGGGAGTTAGGAGATACGCAGTATTTT.

The chain has TRBV2 and TRBJ2-1; D possibly corresponds to TRBD1 (5 bases). The CDR3 length is 13 residues. From germline, CDR1 is SNHLY and CDR2 FYNNEI. V gave up 7 bases and J gave up 4 bases, with 11 bases separating them. The CDR3 spells CASKYDSYNEQFF. Here the CDR3 DNA reads TGTGCCAGCAAATATGACAGTTACAATGAGCAGTTCTTC.

The CDR3: CASSLLPGTGTETQYF. The CDR3 DNA reads as TGTGCCAGCAGTTTATTGCCAGGGACAGGGACGGAGACCCAGTACTTC. This chain connects TRBV27 to TRBJ2-5, with TRBD1 matching 9 bases. CDR1 MNHEY and CDR2 SMNVEV come from the germline V gene (reference sequence). Trimming cost V 1 base and J 5 bases; bases outside gene matches: 8. CDR3 length: 16 residues.

The chain recombines TRBV9 with TRBJ2-1; D is perhaps TRBD2 (6 bases). The CDR3 sequence is 13 residues long. Germline lookup yields CDR1 SGDLS and CDR2 YYNGEE. Trimming left V 5 bases short and J 8 bases short, with 14 bases between. The CDR3 loop is CASRSSGTHEQFF. The CDR3, as DNA: TGTGCCAGCAGGTCCAGTGGGACTCATGAGCAGTTCTTC.

The chain links TRBV5-5 to TRBJ2-7, with D perhaps matching TRBD1 (6 bases). V lost 3 bases and J 2 bases, leaving 12 bases between the germline ends. The CDR3 has 14 amino acids. Per germline, CDR1 SGHKS and CDR2 YYEKEE (reference sequence). Here the CDR3 DNA reads TGTGCCAGCAGCTGGGGGCACGGTACCTACGAGCAGTACTTC. The encoded protein is CASSWGHGTYEQYF.

V gene TRBV5-1 combines with J gene TRBJ2-4, with D maybe TRBD1 (5 bases). V was shortened by 0 bases and J by 5 bases, with 18 bases between the two germline ends. CDR1 is SGHRS and CDR2 is YFSETQ in the germline V gene. This CDR3 spans 17 amino acids. Written as DNA, the CDR3 is TGCGCCAGCAGCTTGGGACAGATAGGGGTTCGCGAAAACATTCAGTACTTC. It yields the protein CASSLGQIGVRENIQYF.

This rearrangement joins TRBV7-3 to TRBJ2-3; tentatively, D is TRBD1 (5 bases). The V end was cut by 3 bases, the J end by 2 bases, with 12 bases between. The CDR3 length is 15 residues. Germline CDR1 reads SGHTA; CDR2 reads FQGTGA. The CDR3 DNA reads as TGTGCCAGCAGCTTGGGTGGGGCCCCCACAGATACGCAGTATTTT. This encodes CASSLGGAPTDTQYF.

The CDR3 loop reads CASSIEGTRRSGNTIYF. In DNA form, the CDR3 reads TGTGCCAGTAGTATCGAGGGCACCCGACGCTCTGGAAACACCATATATTTT. The rearrangement joins TRBV19 to TRBJ1-3; D is undetermined. V was trimmed by 3 bases and J by 0 bases, leaving 15 bases between them. Germline CDR1 and CDR2: LNHDA and SQIVND (reference sequence). This CDR3 has 17 amino acids.

The CDR3: CASSIGGTTDTQYF. The CDR3 DNA follows: TGTGCCAGTAGTATAGGCGGGACGACAGATACGCAGTATTTT. The rearrangement uses TRBV19 and TRBJ2-3, with D possibly matching TRBD2 (6 bases). The CDR3 covers 14 residues. V was trimmed by 1 base and J by 3 bases, leaving 8 bases between them. Germline CDR1 LNHDA, CDR2 SQIVND (reference sequence).

This rearrangement joins TRBV29-1 to TRBJ2-3; a weak D match, TRBD1 (5 bases). Germline V gene lookup returns CDR1 SQVTM and CDR2 ANQGSEA. Trimming took off 2 bases at V and 5 bases at J, with 17 bases between the two ends. This CDR3 spans 15 amino acids. CDR3 amino acids: CSVENLTVWLDTQYF. As DNA, the CDR3 is TGCAGCGTTGAAAACTTGACAGTCTGGTTAGATACGCAGTATTTT.

This chain joins TRBV11-3 and TRBJ2-7; D is unresolved. This CDR3 contains 15 residues. Germline loops: CDR1 SGHNT, CDR2 YENEEA. Between the trimmed V and J ends, which lost 4 bases and 0 bases, there was a span of 13 bases. The CDR3 coding sequence is TGTGCCAGCAGCTCCTCCGTGGGCCACTCCTACGAGCAGTACTTC. Translation gives CASSSSVGHSYEQYF.

The V call is TRBV10-1, the J call TRBJ2-7; 9 bases are a match to TRBD2. Trimming removed 2 bases from V and 4 bases from J; junction bases left unmatched: 3. The length of the CDR3 is 14 residues. Germline assignment: CDR1 WNHNN and CDR2 SYGVQD (reference sequence). CDR3 bases: TGCGCCAGCAGTGAGGGGAGCGGGGGGTACGAGCAGTACTTC. Its protein is CASSEGSGGYEQYF.

V and J are TRBV9 and TRBJ1-2; 8 positions agree with TRBD1. The junction had 2 bases not matched to a gene; V was cut back by 0 bases and J by 4 bases. CDR1 SGDLS and CDR2 YYNGEE come from the germline V gene. The CDR3 sequence is 14 residues long. CDR3 nucleotides: TGTGCCAGCAGCGTAGACGGGACAGGCTATGGCTACACCTTC. Translating gives CASSVDGTGYGYTF. The whole variable domain, filled in from reference TRBV9 and TRBJ1-2, reads DSGVTQTPKHLITATGQRVTLRCSPRSGDLSVYWYQQSLDQGLQFLIQYYNGEERAKGNILERFSAQQFPDLHSELNLSSLELGDSALYFCASSVDGTGYGYTFGSGTRLTVV.

The CDR3 nucleotides are TGTGCCAGCAGCTCTCCCCCGGGGGAGCAGTTCTTC. Translating gives CASSSPPGEQFF. The chain combines TRBV9 with TRBJ2-1, with D perhaps matching TRBD2 (5 bases). Germline V gene lookup returns CDR1 SGDLS and CDR2 YYNGEE. V was shortened by 4 bases and J by 10 bases, with 12 bases between the two germline ends. The CDR3 sequence is 12 residues long.

V is TRBV30 and J is TRBJ1-4, with 9 bases lining up with TRBD1. CDR1 and CDR2 from the germline V gene are GTSNPN and SVGIG (reference sequence). With 0 bases clipped from V and 6 bases from J, the junction kept 11 bases outside the gene matches. This CDR3 is 17 amino acids long. The CDR3 nucleotides are TGTGCCTGGAGTGTATATTGGCAACAGGGGGCGGATGAAAAACTGTTTTTT. It translates to CAWSVYWQQGADEKLFF.

V and J are TRBV5-1 and TRBJ2-7; D remains ambiguous. This CDR3 comprises 14 residues. V was pared by 2 bases and J by 4 bases, with 13 bases between. Looked up from germline, CDR1 is SGHRS and CDR2 is YFSETQ. The DNA for the CDR3 is TGCGCCAGCAGCTTTACAGAACCTATATACGAGCAGTACTTC. Amino acid sequence: CASSFTEPIYEQYF.

The chain links TRBV6-5 to TRBJ1-1, with D tentatively TRBD1 (6 bases). Germline CDR1 and CDR2: MNHEY and SVGAGI. The V end lost 0 bases, the J end lost 0 bases, and 11 bases lay between the germline ends. The CDR3 is 16 residues long. The DNA of the CDR3 is TGTGCCAGCAGTTACTCGAGGACAGATATGAACACTGAAGCTTTCTTT. Its translation is CASSYSRTDMNTEAFF.

This clone came up a few times. The rearrangement links TRBV9 to TRBJ2-7; weak D call: TRBD2 (6 bases). CDR1 and CDR2 (germline): SGDLS, YYNGEE. The CDR3 totals 14 residues. V lost 0 bases to trimming and J lost 5 bases, with 12 bases between them. The CDR3 nucleotides read TGTGCCAGCAGCGTAGTTGCGGGAACCAACGAGCAGTACTTC. This translates into CASSVVAGTNEQYF.

Only a few counts were recorded for this clone. CDR3 sequence (DNA): TGCGCCAGCATTTCAGGGGTGAAGAACTATGGCTACACCTTC. Translating gives CASISGVKNYGYTF. The chain carries TRBV10-2 and TRBJ1-2; TRBD1 might be the D (6 bases). This CDR3 contains 14 residues. Trimming shortened V by 7 bases and J by 2 bases, and 14 bases separated the two germline ends. Germline assignment: CDR1 WSHSY and CDR2 SAAADI.